Following are 24 T cell receptor beta chains from one sample sequenced in a study of shared clonotypes between healthy human individuals (dated by TCRdb to 2019 to 2021). CD8 naive samples were obtained by positive selection for CCR7 among CD45RO-negative cells, yielding a CD45RA+CCR7+ population from which TemRA cells were excluded. Library method: the immunoSEQ multiplex PCR assay. TCRdb holds this immuneACCESS table with in-frame rearrangements only. Some clones are missing; in checked studies, unresolved V genes explain under half, and the rest has no known cause. The sample yields approximately 600,000 clones; roughly 95% were counted once. Of the sample, approximately 0.11% falls within the top ten clones. Sequenced sample: naive CD8+ T cells sorted from blood. The sample's cell subset or site label, decoded: CD45RA+CCR7+. The receptors derive from a woman in her 30s in good health.

The chain is built from TRBV19 and TRBJ2-3; 7 bases match TRBD2. This CDR3 has 17 residues. The germline CDR1 and CDR2 sequences are LNHDA and SQIVND (reference sequence). J gave up 3 bases and V 1 base, and 10 bases lay outside the gene matches. In nucleotides, the CDR3 is TGTGCCAGTAGTATAGGAACCGGCGGGAGTAGGACAGATACGCAGTATTTT. It specifies CASSIGTGGSRTDTQYF.

The chain has TRBV19 and TRBJ2-4; D remains unclear. Germline V gene lookup returns CDR1 LNHDA and CDR2 SQIVND (reference sequence). The V end lost 5 bases, the J end lost 8 bases, and 7 bases lay between the germline ends. The CDR3 consists of 11 residues. The CDR3: CASSYFDIQYF. CDR3 bases: TGTGCCAGTAGTTATTTCGACATTCAGTACTTC.

The chain's CDR3 is CASSLDSGSTEQYF. The CDR3 bases are TGTGCCAGCAGCTTAGATAGCGGGAGTACCGAGCAGTACTTC. J is TRBJ2-7 and V is TRBV7-9, with TRBD2 matching over 9 bases. Germline trimming cut 1 base from V and 6 bases from J; bases unmatched to any gene: 4. From germline, CDR1 is SEHNR and CDR2 FQNEAQ (reference sequence). CDR3 length: 14 amino acids.

The CDR3 spells CASSKDLNTEAFF. CDR3 in DNA: TGCGCCAGCAGCAAAGACTTGAACACTGAAGCTTTCTTT. The rearrangement joins TRBV5-1 to TRBJ1-1; D unresolved. This CDR3 region has 13 residues. V gave up 4 bases and J gave up 0 bases, with 7 bases separating them. The germline gives CDR1 SGHRS, CDR2 YFSETQ.

V is TRBV6-1 and J is TRBJ2-7; tentatively, D is TRBD1 (6 bases). V was cut by 4 bases and J by 6 bases, with 16 bases left in between. The length of the CDR3 is 14 residues. Per germline, CDR1 MNHNS and CDR2 SASEGT. The CDR3 reads CASSAYRDSGEQYF. The CDR3 nucleotides read TGTGCCAGCAGTGCCTACAGGGATTCGGGCGAGCAGTACTTC.

As concerns this clone: Other DNA sequences from this sample encode an identical CDR3 as well. The chain combines TRBV9 with TRBJ2-1; TRBD2 aligns across 8 bases. The V gene's germline CDR1 is SGDLS and CDR2 YYNGEE. The CDR3 extends over 16 amino acids. Losses at the gene ends were 0 bases for V and 2 bases for J; bases not matched to a gene: 4. Written as DNA, the CDR3 is TGTGCCAGCAGCGTAGTTGCGGGAGGCCCCTACAATGAGCAGTTCTTC. It is translated as CASSVVAGGPYNEQFF.

There are a few counts of this clone. The CDR3 spells CASSPSGPSYEQYF. The CDR3 DNA reads TGTGCCAGCAGCCCTAGCGGGCCGTCCTACGAGCAGTACTTC. This chain uses TRBV11-2 with TRBJ2-7, with 8 bases lining up with TRBD2. The CDR3 consists of 14 residues. V gave up 5 bases and J gave up 1 base; unmatched junction bases: 4. Germline CDR1 reads SGHAT; CDR2 reads FQNNGV.

The chain links TRBV7-2 to TRBJ2-7; weak D call: TRBD1 (6 bases). This CDR3 contains 14 residues. Trimming took off 4 bases at V and 5 bases at J, with 15 bases between the two ends. Germline V gene sequence: CDR1 SGHTA, CDR2 FQGNSA. DNA for the CDR3: TGTGCCAGCAGCTCCAGCACAGGGTTCGACGAGCAGTACTTC. Protein: CASSSSTGFDEQYF.

This chain links TRBV19 with TRBJ1-1; 7 bases agree with TRBD1. Trimming at V came to 5 bases and at J to 4 bases, leaving 10 bases not matched to a gene. The CDR3 is 15 residues long. The germline V gene has CDR1 LNHDA and CDR2 SQIVND (reference sequence). CDR3 DNA sequence: TGTGCCAGTAGTGCCCGACAGGGTTTGGGCACTGAAGCTTTCTTT. Amino acid sequence: CASSARQGLGTEAFF.

Points on this clone: Other DNA sequences within the sample encode an identical CDR3. The chain recombines TRBV28 with TRBJ1-5, with 11 bases that match TRBD1. The V segment lost 3 bases and the J segment 7 bases; nucleotides outside the gene matches: 5. Germline CDR1 is MDHEN and CDR2 is SYDVKM. The CDR3 runs to 15 residues. CDR3 sequence reads: CASSFGQGAGQPQHF. The DNA for the CDR3 is TGTGCCAGCAGTTTCGGACAGGGGGCGGGACAGCCCCAGCATTTT.

The chain has TRBV27 and TRBJ2-5; D uncertain. There are 13 residues in the CDR3. Germline V gene data show CDR1 as MNHEY and CDR2 as SMNVEV (reference sequence). V lost 3 bases and J 5 bases, leaving 10 bases between the germline ends. CDR3 protein: CASSLWFGETQYF. The CDR3 DNA reads as TGTGCCAGCAGTTTGTGGTTCGGGGAGACCCAGTACTTC.

This sequence joins TRBV7-2 and TRBJ1-2, with a tentative D call TRBD1 (5 bases). V lost 1 base, J lost 6 bases, and 18 bases lay in between. The CDR3 runs 16 residues. Germline CDR1 is SGHTA and CDR2 is FQGNSA. CDR3 region: CASSLEGPGYVDGYTF. The CDR3 DNA sequence: TGTGCCAGCAGCTTAGAAGGTCCAGGGTATGTGGATGGCTACACCTTC.

This rearrangement joins TRBV6-4 to TRBJ2-1; no definite D call. Deletions cut 5 bases from V and 0 bases from J, with 11 bases between. The germline gives CDR1 MRHNA, CDR2 SNTAGT. This CDR3 has 15 residues. The CDR3 DNA reads TGTGCCAGCAGTCCCGGGCGGAGCTCCTACAATGAGCAGTTCTTC. Its protein product is CASSPGRSSYNEQFF.

The V gene is TRBV14, the J gene TRBJ2-1; possibly TRBD2 for D (5 bases). Germline assignment: CDR1 SGHDN and CDR2 FVKESK. Trimming removed 4 bases from V and 6 bases from J, with 19 bases in between. CDR3 length: 16 residues. The chain's CDR3 is CASSPIPVEASNEQFF. As DNA, the CDR3 is TGTGCCAGCAGCCCTATCCCCGTGGAGGCCAGCAATGAGCAGTTCTTC.

The chain is built from TRBV9 and TRBJ2-3, with 14 bases identical to TRBD2. This CDR3 has 19 amino acids. CDR1 is SGDLS, CDR2 YYNGEE, per germline. The V and J ends lost 4 bases and 1 base, in that order; junction bases with no gene match: 11. The CDR3 protein is CASSTGTSGRLRGTDTQYF. The CDR3 nucleotides are TGTGCCAGCAGCACCGGGACTAGCGGGAGATTAAGGGGCACAGATACGCAGTATTTT.

The chain links TRBV2 to TRBJ2-1; D is unresolved. The CDR3 extends over 14 amino acids. V gave up 2 bases and J gave up 6 bases, with 11 bases separating them. The germline CDR1 and CDR2 sequences are SNHLY and FYNNEI. CDR3 residues: CASSEYIMVNEQFF. In DNA, the CDR3 is TGTGCCAGCAGTGAATATATAATGGTCAATGAGCAGTTCTTC.

CDR3 region: CASSARSIKTGVAYNEQFF. CDR3 sequence (DNA): TGTGCCAGCAGCGCGAGATCCATAAAGACAGGGGTGGCGTACAATGAGCAGTTCTTC. The gene calls are TRBV9 and TRBJ2-1; 8 bases are shared with TRBD1. This CDR3 spans 19 amino acids. V was clipped by 3 bases and J by 4 bases; unmatched bases: 18. The germline CDR1 and CDR2 sequences are SGDLS and YYNGEE.

This chain connects TRBV19 to TRBJ2-2; TRBD2 might be the D (6 bases). The length of the CDR3 is 17 residues. The V end was cut by 7 bases, the J end by 1 base, with 19 bases between. CDR1 and CDR2 from the germline V gene are LNHDA and SQIVND (reference sequence). The CDR3 reads CASMGQEGQGNTGELFF. CDR3 coding DNA: TGTGCCAGTATGGGCCAGGAGGGCCAGGGGAACACCGGGGAGCTGTTTTTT.

The DNA for the CDR3 is TGTGCCAGTAGTATAGACCCTAGCGGGGAGACCCAGTACTTC. Its translation: CASSIDPSGETQYF. This chain connects TRBV19 to TRBJ2-5; 8 bases fit TRBD2. CDR1 and CDR2 (germline): LNHDA, SQIVND (reference sequence). The CDR3 consists of 14 residues. Unmatched junction bases numbered 2, after V lost 0 bases and J lost 5 bases.

The CDR3: CASSELGMGQPQHF. The DNA for the CDR3 is TGTGCCAGCAGTGAACTGGGGATGGGTCAGCCCCAGCATTTT. This sequence joins TRBV6-1 and TRBJ1-5; D not resolved. The CDR3 is 14 residues long. Between the trimmed V and J ends, which lost 2 bases and 6 bases, there was a span of 11 bases. Per germline, CDR1 MNHNS and CDR2 SASEGT.

This clone turned up a few times. The genes are TRBV4-1 and TRBJ1-5; no clear D gene. Germline CDR1 and CDR2: MGHRA and YSYEKL. The CDR3 runs to 14 residues. The V end lost 0 bases, the J end lost 4 bases, and 7 bases lay between the germline ends. The CDR3 spells CASSQERTNQPQHF. DNA of the CDR3: TGCGCCAGCAGCCAAGAGCGGACGAATCAGCCCCAGCATTTT.

The rearrangement uses TRBV30 and TRBJ1-3; D might be TRBD1 (5 bases). The CDR3 runs to 16 residues. Per germline, CDR1 GTSNPN and CDR2 SVGIG (reference sequence). V dropped 4 bases and J dropped 8 bases, with 24 bases sitting between them. This CDR3 reads CAWKLRDLQSLDTIYF. DNA of the CDR3: TGTGCCTGGAAACTCCGGGACCTTCAAAGCTTGGACACCATATATTTT.

The chain links TRBV29-1 to TRBJ2-7; TRBD2 agrees at 11 bases. This CDR3 spans 12 amino acids. Per the germline V gene, CDR1 is SQVTM and CDR2 is ANQGSEA. The CDR3, as DNA: TGCAGACTAGCGGGAGCTTGCTACGAGCAGTACTTC. Translating it yields CRLAGACYEQYF.

The chain combines TRBV29-1 with TRBJ2-1; D is unclear. Between the trimmed V and J ends, which lost 4 bases and 0 bases, there was a span of 10 bases. Germline loops: CDR1 SQVTM, CDR2 ANQGSEA. The CDR3 sequence is 14 residues long. The DNA of the CDR3 is TGCAGCGTTGGGGTACAAAGCTCCTACAATGAGCAGTTCTTC. Encoded protein: CSVGVQSSYNEQFF.